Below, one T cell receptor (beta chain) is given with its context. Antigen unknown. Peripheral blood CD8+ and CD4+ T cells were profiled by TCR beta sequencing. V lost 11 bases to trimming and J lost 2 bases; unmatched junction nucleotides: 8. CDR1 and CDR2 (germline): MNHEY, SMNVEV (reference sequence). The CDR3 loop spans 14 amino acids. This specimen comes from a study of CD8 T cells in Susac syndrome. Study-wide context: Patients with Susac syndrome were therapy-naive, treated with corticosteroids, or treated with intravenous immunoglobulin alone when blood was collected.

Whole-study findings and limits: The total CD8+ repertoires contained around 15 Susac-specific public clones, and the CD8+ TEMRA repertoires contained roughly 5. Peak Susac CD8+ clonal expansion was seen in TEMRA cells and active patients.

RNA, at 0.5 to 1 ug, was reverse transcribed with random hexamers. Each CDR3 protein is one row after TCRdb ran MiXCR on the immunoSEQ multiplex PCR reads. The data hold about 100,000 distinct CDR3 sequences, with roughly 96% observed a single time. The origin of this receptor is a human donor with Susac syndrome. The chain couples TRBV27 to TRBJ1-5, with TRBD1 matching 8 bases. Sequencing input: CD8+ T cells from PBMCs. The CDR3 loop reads CAVKDRGGNQPQHF. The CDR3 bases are TGTGCCGTTAAAGACAGGGGAGGCAATCAGCCCCAGCATTTT.